This T cell receptor beta chain derives from a study of blood T cell repertoires in COVID-19 (dated by TCRdb to 2020 to 2022). Background on the whole study: Samples from collaborators originated in the United States, Italy and Spain and spanned both the acute and convalescent phases of COVID-19. The prospective study material was composed of cDNA or gDNA derived from T cells, B-cell-depleted T cells, or PBMCs. The dataset comprised deeply sampled blood TCRbeta repertoires from subjects exposed to, actively infected with, or recovered from COVID-19. The repertoires were released in a freely available public database meant as a resource for research on the immune response to SARS-CoV-2. Samples were obtained from the ongoing ImmuneRACE study (first 160 participants) and from approximately 1,200 subjects provided by 6 global collaborators. The sample metadata nearly always contained a de-identified subject ID, COVID-19 status, age in years and sex. HLA class I and class II types, where available, came from metadata supplied by the sample provider rather than from assay-based typing. General conclusions and limits of the study: The quantity of clinical and demographic metadata differed by source and by participant and was supplied without curation.

At one collaborating source in Seattle, patients were enrolled during active infection and were followed longitudinally through the course of disease. The collaborating institutions used their own protocols to collect whole blood in K2EDTA tubes. For TCRbeta analysis, collaborators shipped samples as frozen whole blood, isolated PBMCs, or DNA extracted from either of those sample types. V is cut back by 5 bases and J by 2 bases, with 3 bases in the junction unmatched. Reading the germline V gene gives CDR1 SGHRS and CDR2 YFSETQ. From the cysteine up to the phenylalanine, the CDR3 has a length of 14 residues. The retained sequence is limited to the CDR3, 42 bases, with the frame set at the first base. TCRbeta CDR3 regions were amplified from genomic DNA using the immunoSEQ Assay, a bias-controlled multiplex PCR. The study's own analysis went as follows. Nucleated cell counts per sample were estimated from amplification of reference gene primers within the assay. To quantify the absolute abundance of each unique TCRbeta CDR3 rearrangement, sequence reads were collapsed and filtered. For each sample, productive Simpson clonality was calculated by taking the square root of Simpson's diversity index across productive rearrangements. Not all clones reach the TCRdb copy of this immuneACCESS table, which keeps in-frame sequences only. Checked studies attribute under half of the gap to unresolved V genes and leave the rest unexplained. D and trimming come from the DNA, and the V and J calls and clone size come from that table. Within this sample are roughly 320,000 clones, with about 90% of them counted one time only. The top ten clonotypes cover over 5% of the sample.

This clone was observed a handful of times. The antigen it recognizes is unknown. No clone much larger than this one lies a single base away; base qualities are absent. The chain is encoded by TRBV5-1 joined to TRBJ2-1; 8 middle bases align to TRBD2. The receptor was derived from a woman aged 50 to 65 with COVID-19, enrolled during active disease. The sample was peripheral blood. The CDR3 protein is CASRKLAAYNEQFF. The DNA sequence is as follows: TGCGCCAGCAGAAAACTAGCGGCCTACAATGAGCAGTTCTTC.